This TCR beta chain emerged from a study of T cell clonality in common variable immunodeficiency. General study findings and limits: Fewer deletions and N-nucleotide insertions were reportedly seen in common variable immunodeficiency TCR beta sequences.

CDR3 length equals 14 residues. With 5 bases removed from V and 5 bases from J, the gap between germline ends came to 13 bases. Germline loops: CDR1 SGHTA, CDR2 FQGNSA. This clone showed up just a few times. The antigen is unknown. With the read ending 3 residues before the CDR3 end, the germline J gene is used to fill in that end. Data came from immunoSEQ multiplex PCR; TCRdb stores just in-frame clones and leaves some out. The record shows around 42,000 clones for this sample, with no singletons present. The TCR originated in a human donor with common variable immunodeficiency. J is TRBJ2-1 and V is TRBV7-2; a weak D match, TRBD2 (6 bases). Sequenced sample: peripheral blood mononuclear cells. This CDR3 reads CASSPGGGDNEQFF. The part of the CDR3 DNA that was read is TGTGCCAGCAGCCCCGGTGGCGGGGACAATGAG.